This T cell receptor (beta chain) was documented in a study of yellow fever vaccine responses in identical twins. TCRdb used MiXCR to reprocess the RT-PCR reads, holding one entry per CDR3 protein. The sample has 3,200 or so distinct CDR3 sequences, roughly four fifths seen once; the top ten hold about 6.5%. To note about this clonotype: As yet, its antigen is unknown.

Points from the study as a whole: The T cell response to vaccination in identical twins was reportedly partly convergent and partly personalized.

Sample: T cells from blood (PBMCs), unsorted or a sorted subset (not recorded which), taken before or after yellow fever vaccination (not recorded which). This sequence was found in a woman aged 18-30 years who received the yellow fever vaccine.

CDR3 DNA sequence: TGTGCCAGCAGCTCCGCCCCCGTCGAGATCTACAATGAGCAGTTCTTC. Translation: CASSSAPVEIYNEQFF. V and J are TRBV11-1 and TRBJ2-1; D is unresolved. V shed 4 bases and J shed 3 bases, with 16 bases lying between them. CDR3 length equals 16 residues. Looked up from germline, CDR1 is SGHAT and CDR2 is FQDESV (reference sequence).